This TCR beta chain was recorded in a study of T cells after yellow fever vaccination. Study outcomes and limitations: Subsequent to the booster, the majority of primary-vaccination clones reappeared (roughly 97% CD4, approximately 85% CD8).

This clonotype was counted ten times or more. What it binds is unknown. Synthesis of TCR cDNA relied on 5'RACE template switching, which attached a universal primer site and UMIs. MiXCR, run by TCRdb on the 5' RACE reads, gives a single entry per CDR3 protein. Of about 330,000 distinct CDR3 sequences in the sample, about 4% were seen once. Trimming took off 1 base at V and 4 bases at J, with 10 bases between the two ends. CDR1 LGHNA and CDR2 YSLEER come from the germline V gene. The CDR3 has 14 amino acids. This chain joins TRBV4-3 and TRBJ1-2, with a tentative D call TRBD1 (5 bases). The material was PBMCs, obtained 5 days after the yellow fever booster vaccination. The clonotype comes from a young man who received the YFV17D yellow fever vaccine. CDR3 coding DNA: TGCGCCAGCAGCCAAGGCCCGGGACTCTATGGCTACACCTTC. Its translation: CASSQGPGLYGYTF.